This T cell receptor beta chain originates from a study of blood T cell repertoires in COVID-19. The overall study: The United States, Italy and Spain were the sources of the acute and convalescent COVID-19 samples.

Only a few counts were recorded for this clone. Some clones are missing from TCRdb's copy, which holds only in-frame ones; the method was immunoSEQ multiplex PCR. The profile shows roughly 200,000 clones, roughly nine tenths of them singletons. Sample: peripheral blood. This TCR was sampled from a man aged 35 to 55 with acute or convalescent COVID-19.

CDR3 sequence: CAWSGAVQEKLFF. The CDR3 DNA is TGTGCCTGGAGTGGGGCAGTTCAGGAAAAACTGTTTTTT. This sequence joins TRBV30 and TRBJ1-4; D not certain. The CDR3 totals 13 residues. Trimming removed 1 base at V and 8 bases at J, with 11 bases between. Germline CDR1 GTSNPN, CDR2 SVGIG (reference sequence).